These T cell receptor beta chains were read from a single sample in a study of regulatory T cells in long-lasting Graves disease. MiXCR, applied by TCRdb to the multiplex PCR reads, yields one record per CDR3 protein. Of around 230,000 distinct CDR3 sequences listed, about a sixth were seen once; the top ten hold about 20%. The sequenced sample was peripheral blood mononuclear cells (PBMCs), obtained at new diagnosis, from a patient treated with antithyroid drugs. The receptor set was obtained from a female donor with Graves disease. Each CDR3 is given with its conserved first and last residue. D genes are given only for firm matches. Clone size is shown for a subset of rows, as once, few, many or a class of expanded clone.

D gene	V gene	J gene	clone size	CDR3 DNA	CDR3 protein
NA	TRBV24-1	TRBJ2-2	many	TGTGCCACCGAGTCGACAGACACCGGGGAGCTGTTTTTT	CATESTDTGELFF
NA	TRBV19	TRBJ1-1	many	TGTGCCACCACAGAGGGAATGAGCACTGAAGCTTTCTTT	CATTEGMSTEAFF
NA	TRBV2	TRBJ2-5	NA	TGTGCCAGCAGTGAATCCTCGGGAGTTCGGGAGACCCAGTACTTC	CASSESSGVRETQYF
NA	TRBV18	TRBJ1-6	many	TGTGCCAGCTCACCACAGCCCCAGCCTTCACCCCTCCACTTT	CASSPQPQPSPLHF
NA	TRBV6-5	TRBJ2-1	many	TGTGCCAGCAGTTATTCCGGGACTCAGTTCTTC	CASSYSGTQFF
NA	TRBV24-1	TRBJ1-5	many	TGTGCCACCAGTGATCCCACGGAAGGGGGCAATCAGCCCCAGCATTTT	CATSDPTEGGNQPQHF
NA	TRBV6-1	TRBJ1-6	many	TGTGCCAGCAGTGAAGCTGGAGATAATTCACCCCTCCACTTT	CASSEAGDNSPLHF
TRBD2	TRBV7-9	TRBJ2-3	many	TGTGCCAGCAGCTCCGGTCAGTCGGGACTAGCGGGAGCAGATACGCAGTATTTT	CASSSGQSGLAGADTQYF
NA	TRBV30	TRBJ1-2	many	TGTGCCTGGAGTGTCTGGGGCTTCCCTAAAGCTAACTATGGCTACACCTTC	CAWSVWGFPKANYGYTF
NA	TRBV18	TRBJ2-3	medium-sized	TGTGCCAGCTCACCAAGGTCAGATACGCAGTATTTT	CASSPRSDTQYF
NA	TRBV11-1	TRBJ2-7	many	TGTGCCAGCAGCTTATCGGCAGGGCACCGCGAGCAGTACTTC	CASSLSAGHREQYF
NA	TRBV11-1	TRBJ2-3	many	TGTGCCAGCAGCTTATTCCGGGATATGACGCAGTATTTT	CASSLFRDMTQYF
NA	TRBV20-1	TRBJ1-2	NA	TGCAGTGCTAGAGAAAGGGCGGAGAAAGGTCCCACCTTC	CSARERAEKGPTF
TRBD1	TRBV28	TRBJ1-1	few	TGTGCCAGCCACAAGGGACAGGGGTGGTACACTGAAGCTTTCTTT	CASHKGQGWYTEAFF
NA	TRBV20-1	TRBJ1-5	many	TGCAGTGCCCCAGGGGAAACCTATAGCAATCAGCCCCAGCATTTT	CSAPGETYSNQPQHF
NA	TRBV11-2	TRBJ2-3	many	TGTGCCAGCAGCTTACAGGGAGTTGGATTCTCAGATACGCAGTATTTT	CASSLQGVGFSDTQYF
TRBD1	TRBV19	TRBJ2-7	NA	TGTGCCAGTACCTTTCCCCCTACCGACAGGGGGCGTTGGTACGAGCAGTACTTC	CASTFPPTDRGRWYEQYF
NA	TRBV28	TRBJ1-2	many	TGTGCCAGCAGTTCCCGATTTGATGGCTACACCTTC	CASSSRFDGYTF
NA	TRBV24-1	TRBJ2-3	many	TGTGCCACCAGTGACCCGAAGGACCCACGGAGCGGGGATACGCAGTATTTT	CATSDPKDPRSGDTQYF
TRBD2	TRBV12-3/TRBV12-4	TRBJ2-1	NA	TGTGCCAGCAGTTCGGGGACTATCGAAGAGCAGTTCTTC	CASSSGTIEEQFF
TRBD2	TRBV7-9	TRBJ2-5	NA	TGTGCCAGCAGCCGAACTAGCGCCCAGGGGACCCAGTACTTC	CASSRTSAQGTQYF
NA	TRBV7-2	TRBJ2-7	NA	TGTGCCAGCAGCTTAGTGGGACACGGCGGCGAGCAGTACTTC	CASSLVGHGGEQYF
TRBD1	TRBV7-2	TRBJ1-2	many	TGTGCCAGCAGCTTAGCCCAGGGGGTAGGAGGCTACACCTTC	CASSLAQGVGGYTF
NA	TRBV28	TRBJ2-7	many	TGTGCCAGCAGTACCTACTACGAGCAGTACTTC	CASSTYYEQYF
TRBD2	TRBV20-1	TRBJ2-1	many	TGCAGTGCCCACCGGTTACTAGCGTCCTACAATGAGCAGTTCTTC	CSAHRLLASYNEQFF
TRBD2	TRBV5-5	TRBJ2-2	many	TGTGCCAGCAGCAGAACTAGCGTGAACACCGGGGAGCTGTTTTTT	CASSRTSVNTGELFF
TRBD2	TRBV9	TRBJ2-7	NA	TGTGCCAGCAGCGTAGAGGGGACTAGCGGGACGGCTGCCTACGAGCAGTACTTC	CASSVEGTSGTAAYEQYF
NA	TRBV6-1	TRBJ1-4	NA	TGTGCCAGCAGTGAAGGTCGCGTACGGACTAATGAAAAACTGTTTTTT	CASSEGRVRTNEKLFF
TRBD1	TRBV7-8	TRBJ2-7	many	TGTGCCAGCAGCTTAGGACAGGGGGTGATGAACGAGCAGTACTTC	CASSLGQGVMNEQYF
NA	TRBV2	TRBJ1-3	many	TGTGCCAGCAGTGTAGAGGGATCTGGAAACACCATATATTTT	CASSVEGSGNTIYF
NA	TRBV9	TRBJ2-6	few	TGTGCCAGCAGCCCGAGACCCGGGACCGCAGTCTCTGGGGCCAACGTCCTGACTTTC	CASSPRPGTAVSGANVLTF
TRBD2	TRBV20-1	TRBJ2-7	many	TGCAGTGCTAGAGGGGAAAGGCTAGCGGGGGCTGACCCCTACGAGCAGTACTTC	CSARGERLAGADPYEQYF
TRBD1	TRBV14	TRBJ2-7	many	TGTGCCAGCAGTTCTGGGACAGGGGGCCCCTACGAGCAGTACTTC	CASSSGTGGPYEQYF
NA	TRBV20-1	TRBJ2-5	many	TGCAGTGCTAGCGGGAGAGGAGAGACCCAGTACTTC	CSASGRGETQYF
TRBD1	TRBV7-9	TRBJ1-2	NA	TGTGCCAGCAGCTTAGAAGGGACAGGGAGGGGCTATGGCTACACCTTC	CASSLEGTGRGYGYTF
TRBD2	TRBV7-9	TRBJ2-1	many	TGTGCCAGCAGCTCATGGACTAGCGCGAACAATGAGCAGTTCTTC	CASSSWTSANNEQFF
NA	TRBV2	TRBJ1-1	NA	TGTGCCAGCAGGCCAGGGGCTAGGGTGTCCTCTGAAGCTTTCTTT	CASRPGARVSSEAFF
TRBD1	TRBV9	TRBJ2-3	many	TGTGCCAGCAGCGTTACATGGGACAGCCGTCCTTACACAGATACGCAGTATTTT	CASSVTWDSRPYTDTQYF
NA	TRBV25-1	TRBJ1-2	NA	TGTGCCAGCAGTGAATTGCCAGGGCCAGACTATGGCTACACCTTC	CASSELPGPDYGYTF
NA	TRBV2	TRBJ2-1	many	TGTGCCAGCAGTGAATCCGGCGCCTACAATGAGCAGTTCTTC	CASSESGAYNEQFF